Listed below are T cell receptor beta chains from one sample, sequenced in a study of OX40 agonist ivuxolimab in advanced cancers. The method was immunoSEQ multiplex PCR; TCRdb's version includes in-frame clones alone and lacks a portion of them. The sample gives tens of thousands of clones, nearly 90% of which show up once; roughly 0.29% is in the top ten. The sample here was CD4+ or CD8+ T cells sorted from blood, taken in a trial of the OX40 agonist ivuxolimab. The origin of the receptors is an adult with an advanced solid tumor such as melanoma, head and neck, liver or kidney cancer. Both conserved end residues are part of each CDR3. Each record gives: clone size, D gene, J gene, V gene, CDR3 DNA, CDR3 protein. D genes are given only for firm matches. Clone size is shown for a subset of rows, as once, few, many or a class of expanded clone.

>NA|TRBD1|TRBJ2-7|TRBV5-1
TGTGCCAGCAGCCTGACAGGGGACGAGCAGTACTTC
CASSLTGDEQYF
>NA|TRBD1|TRBJ1-4|TRBV4-1
TGCGCCAGCAGCCAAGCCGGGACAGCGATACCCGCCGCTAATGAAAAACTGTTTTTT
CASSQAGTAIPAANEKLFF
>NA|NA|TRBJ2-2|TRBV29-1
TGCAGCGTCCCCCACGGAGTCACCGGGGAGCTGTTTTTT
CSVPHGVTGELFF
>once|TRBD2|TRBJ2-7|TRBV7-6
TGTGCCAGCAGCTTAGGGTTGGGAGGGCCCTACGAGCAGTACTTC
CASSLGLGGPYEQYF
>NA|NA|TRBJ1-2|TRBV14
TGTGCCAGCAGCCAAGGTCGGGGGGCAGGGTCGAACTATGGCTACACCTTC
CASSQGRGAGSNYGYTF
>NA|NA|TRBJ2-6|TRBV7-8
TGTGCCAGCAGCTTAGCGGGACTCGATTTCTCTGGGGCCAACGTCCTGACTTTC
CASSLAGLDFSGANVLTF
>NA|NA|TRBJ2-1|TRBV10-3
TGTGCCATCAGCGAAAGCATGGATGGTGGGTTCTTC
CAISESMDGGFF
>NA|TRBD1|TRBJ1-3|TRBV30
TGTGCCCAGAACCCGGACAGGGCGATCTCTGGAAACACCATATATTTT
CAQNPDRAISGNTIYF
>NA|NA|TRBJ2-7|TRBV7-9
TGTGCCAGCCACAGGGAGGAGGGGTTCTTTCAGTACTTC
CASHREEGFFQYF
>NA|NA|TRBJ2-5|TRBV7-2
TGTGCCAGCAGCCCTGTAGGGAGAAAAGAGACCCAGTACTTC
CASSPVGRKETQYF
>NA|NA|TRBJ2-7|TRBV2
TGTGCCAGCAGTGAACAGGCCTACGAGCAGTACTTC
CASSEQAYEQYF
>once|NA|TRBJ2-1|TRBV10-3
TGTGCCGCCCATGGACAGCCCCTAACCTCGTCCTACAATGAGCAGTTCTTC
CAAHGQPLTSSYNEQFF
>NA|NA|TRBJ2-5|TRBV28
TGTGCCAGCAGTTTGGGATGGGGAGAGCGCGAGACCCAGTACTTC
CASSLGWGERETQYF
>NA|NA|TRBJ1-3|TRBV7-6
TGTGCCAGCAGCTCGGGGGTTGCGAGTAGTGGCTCTGGAAACACCATATATTTT
CASSSGVASSGSGNTIYF
>NA|TRBD1|TRBJ1-1|TRBV6-4
TGTGCCAGCAAACAGGGGCCATCGAACACTGAAGCTTTCTTT
CASKQGPSNTEAFF
>once|NA|TRBJ1-5|TRBV28
TGTGCCAGCAACGCAGGGTATAGCAATCAGCCCCAGCATTTT
CASNAGYSNQPQHF
>NA|TRBD1|TRBJ2-3|TRBV5-1
TGCGCCAGCAGCTTCGGGACAGGAGGCACAGATACGCAGTATTTT
CASSFGTGGTDTQYF
>NA|TRBD2|TRBJ2-5|TRBV11-2
TGTGCCAGCAGCCCTCAAAGTCTAGCGGGGGCGAAGGAGACCCAGTACTTC
CASSPQSLAGAKETQYF
>NA|NA|TRBJ1-1|TRBV9
TGTGCCAGCAGCGTAGCGGGCGGGATGAACACTGAAGCTTTCTTT
CASSVAGGMNTEAFF
>once|TRBD2|TRBJ2-3|TRBV5-6
TGTGCCAGCAGCTTGGAAAGCCGGACTAGAGGGAGGACAGATACGCAGTATTTT
CASSLESRTRGRTDTQYF
>NA|NA|TRBJ1-1|TRBV5-6
TGTGCCAGCAGCTTGAATCGGGTCACTGAAGCTTTCTTT
CASSLNRVTEAFF
>NA|TRBD2|TRBJ2-1|TRBV28
TGTGCCAGCAGCGCCGGGACTAGCGGAAACAATGAGCAGTTCTTC
CASSAGTSGNNEQFF
>NA|NA|TRBJ2-7|TRBV20-1
TGCAGTGGGGGAGGCCAGTACGAGCAGTACTTC
CSGGGQYEQYF
>NA|NA|TRBJ2-7|TRBV11-2
TGTGCCAGCAGCTTCGGGAGCTCCTACGAGCAGTACTTC
CASSFGSSYEQYF
>NA|TRBD1|TRBJ1-1|TRBV5-6
TGTGCCAGCAGCTTGCCGGGGACAGTTAACACTGAAGCTTTCTTT
CASSLPGTVNTEAFF
>NA|NA|TRBJ2-5|TRBV7-7
TGTGCCAGCAGCTTTAGCCAGGGTCGACTGGAGACCCAGTACTTC
CASSFSQGRLETQYF
>NA|NA|TRBJ1-5|TRBV28
TGTGCCAGCAGTCCCCACAGGGACGGACAGCCCCAGCATTTT
CASSPHRDGQPQHF
>NA|TRBD2|TRBJ2-7|TRBV18
TGTGCCAGCTCACGGACTAGCGGGAATGAAGAGCAGTACTTC
CASSRTSGNEEQYF
>NA|TRBD1|TRBJ2-1|TRBV7-9
TGTGCCAGCACCCCCCTCCCGGGACAGGGGGCTTGGGAGCAGTTCTTC
CASTPLPGQGAWEQFF
>NA|TRBD2|TRBJ2-1|TRBV5-5
TGTGCCAGCTCCGGGAGGGAGATAGGTGAGCAGTTCTTC
CASSGREIGEQFF
>NA|NA|TRBJ1-2|TRBV7-3
TGTGCCAGCAGCTTAGGAGGGGCTGATGGCTACACCTTC
CASSLGGADGYTF